The 19 T cell receptor beta chains given below trace back to one sample, sequenced in a study of blood T cell repertoires in COVID-19. The table came from immunoSEQ multiplex PCR; TCRdb's copy has only in-frame clones and leaves some out. In the table there are about 190,000 clones, roughly four fifths of which are singletons. The specimen sequenced was peripheral blood. The receptors stem from a woman in her forties with acute or convalescent COVID-19.

This clone was found a few times. The chain links TRBV5-6 to TRBJ1-1; perhaps TRBD1 as D (5 bases). The CDR3 contains 15 residues. Germline lookup yields CDR1 SGHDT and CDR2 YYEEEE. Trimming took 3 bases from V and 5 from J, leaving 17 bases between them. The CDR3 is CASSYGGTGGTEAFF. The CDR3 region has the DNA TGTGCCAGCAGCTACGGCGGGACCGGTGGTACTGAAGCTTTCTTT.

The chain carries TRBV6-2 or TRBV6-3 and TRBJ2-7; D call uncertain. Germline CDR1 reads MNHEY; CDR2 reads SVGEGT. Trimming pared 4 bases from V and 3 bases from J, leaving 7 bases between. CDR3 length equals 12 residues. The CDR3 loop is CASSWAGYEQYF. CDR3 DNA sequence: TGTGCCAGCAGTTGGGCAGGCTACGAGCAGTACTTC.

The chain uses TRBV11-2 and TRBJ1-2, with 9 bases lining up with TRBD1. The germline V gene has CDR1 SGHAT and CDR2 FQNNGV. The CDR3 contains 13 residues. The J segment lost 5 bases and the V segment lost 5 bases, leaving 3 bases of the junction unmatched. This chain's CDR3 is CASSPGTGYGYTF. In DNA, the CDR3 is TGTGCCAGCAGCCCCGGGACAGGGTATGGCTACACCTTC.

The rearrangement uses TRBV28 and TRBJ2-7, with a weak D call TRBD1 (5 bases). CDR1 is MDHEN, CDR2 SYDVKM, per germline. The CDR3 is 17 residues long. The ends were cut back, 2 bases at V and 0 bases at J, with 17 bases in the middle. For the CDR3, the DNA is TGTGCCAGCAGTTTACCGGGCCCCAGGGCATCCTCCTACGAGCAGTACTTC. Its translation: CASSLPGPRASSYEQYF.

This clone was observed once. This chain links TRBV3-1 (or the pseudogene TRBV3-2) with TRBJ2-2; D ambiguous. The length of the CDR3 is 12 residues. CDR1 is LGHDT, CDR2 YNNKEL, per germline (reference sequence). Trimming took 1 base from V and 6 from J, leaving 3 bases between them. The CDR3 is CASSQVAGELFF. The CDR3 coding sequence is TGTGCCAGCAGCCAAGTAGCCGGGGAGCTGTTTTTT.

The rearrangement joins TRBV5-1 to TRBJ2-2; 10 bases map to TRBD2. This CDR3 is built from 18 residues. CDR1 and CDR2 (germline): SGHRS, YFSETQ. With 1 base clipped from V and 0 bases from J, the junction kept 6 bases outside the gene matches. The CDR3 nucleotides read TGCGCCAGCAGCTTGAGACTAGCGGGTCTCGCGAACACCGGGGAGCTGTTTTTT. Translated: CASSLRLAGLANTGELFF.

The genes are TRBV2 and TRBJ1-5; 7 bases match TRBD1. CDR3 size: 14 residues. V shed 6 bases and J 9 bases; nucleotides not matched to a gene: 11. In germline, CDR1 is SNHLY, CDR2 FYNNEI. CDR3 sequence: CASSQKTGSTPQHF. The CDR3 DNA reads TGTGCCAGCAGCCAAAAGACAGGGTCGACGCCCCAGCATTTT.

This sequence joins TRBV6-1 and TRBJ2-5; D perhaps matches TRBD1 (5 bases). The CDR3 runs 19 residues. Trimming stripped 0 bases from V and 2 bases from J, with 22 bases between. Germline-derived CDR1 and CDR2 are MNHNS and SASEGT. CDR3 loop: CASSEAQNLPGQLQETQYF. The CDR3, as DNA: TGTGCCAGCAGTGAAGCGCAAAACCTCCCAGGACAACTACAAGAGACCCAGTACTTC.

V and J are TRBV12-3 or TRBV12-4 and TRBJ1-5; 7 nucleotides match TRBD1. V gave up 6 bases and J gave up 5 bases; unmatched junction bases: 4. This CDR3 has 13 residues. As DNA, the CDR3 is TGTGCCAGCAGCGGACAGGCTTATCAGCCCCAGCATTTT. Translation: CASSGQAYQPQHF.

The chain employs TRBV5-1 and TRBJ1-3, with a weak D call TRBD1 (6 bases). V lost 2 bases and J lost 0, with 12 bases in between. The CDR3 runs 16 residues. Looked up from germline, CDR1 is SGHRS and CDR2 is YFSETQ. CDR3 coding DNA: TGCGCCAGCAGCTTCACACAGGGCAGCTCTGGAAACACCATATATTTT. It encodes CASSFTQGSSGNTIYF.

This sequence joins TRBV28 and TRBJ2-5; D perhaps matches TRBD2 (5 bases). V lost 6 bases and J lost 2, with 13 bases in between. This CDR3 comprises 14 residues. The germline V gene has CDR1 MDHEN and CDR2 SYDVKM. CDR3 residues: CASRRVFFQETQYF. Here the CDR3 DNA reads TGTGCCAGCAGGAGGGTCTTCTTTCAAGAGACCCAGTACTTC.

The chain links TRBV5-1 to TRBJ1-3; D unclear. The germline V gene encodes CDR1 SGHRS and CDR2 YFSETQ. The V end was cut by 0 bases, the J end by 1 base, with 14 bases between. CDR3 length: 17 residues. The CDR3 is CASSLDPSGLSGNTIYF. CDR3 DNA sequence: TGCGCCAGCAGCTTGGACCCGTCAGGACTTTCTGGAAACACCATATATTTT.

To note about this clone: This sample also contains other DNA sequences that code for the same CDR3. This chain joins TRBV5-6 and TRBJ2-5; a weak D match, TRBD2 (5 bases). This CDR3 is 13 amino acids long. Per the germline V gene, CDR1 is SGHDT and CDR2 is YYEEEE. With 3 bases removed from V and 1 base from J, the gap between germline ends came to 7 bases. CDR3 DNA: TGTGCCAGCAGCTCCCGGGGCCAAGAGACCCAGTACTTC. It encodes CASSSRGQETQYF.

This clone was picked up one time. The V and J genes are TRBV28 and TRBJ1-5; 7 bases are a match to TRBD1. V trimming: 4 bases; J trimming: 4 bases; junction bases outside the gene matches: 4. The CDR3 contains 14 residues. Germline V CDR1 and CDR2: MDHEN, SYDVKM. CDR3 in DNA: TGTGCCAGCAGTTCTCCGGACAGGAATCAGCCCCAGCATTTT. Translating it yields CASSSPDRNQPQHF.

V and J are TRBV2 and TRBJ1-1; 8 positions match TRBD1. The V segment lost 4 bases and the J segment 12 bases; nucleotides outside the gene matches: 16. Germline values: CDR1 SNHLY, CDR2 FYNNEI. The CDR3 length is 15 residues. The CDR3 DNA is TGTGCCAGCAGTGGCGACAGTCCGCTTGGACAGGGAACTTTCTTT. Protein product: CASSGDSPLGQGTFF.

The chain uses TRBV28 and TRBJ2-3; D is unresolved. The germline CDR1 and CDR2 sequences are MDHEN and SYDVKM. V lost 5 bases, J lost 3 bases, and 6 bases lay in between. This CDR3 has 12 amino acids. Here the CDR3 DNA reads TGTGCCAGCAGTATGCGGACAGATACGCAGTATTTT. Amino acid sequence: CASSMRTDTQYF.

This clone showed up just a few times. The sample carries other DNA sequences with the same CDR3. CDR3 loop: CASSPGGTDYGYTF. CDR3 coding DNA: TGTGCCAGCAGCCCAGGCGGGACCGACTATGGCTACACCTTC. The rearrangement joins TRBV6-5 to TRBJ1-2; tentative D call: TRBD1 (5 bases). V gave up 6 bases and J gave up 3 bases, with 14 bases separating them. This CDR3 has 14 residues. Germline V gives CDR1 MNHEY, CDR2 SVGAGI.

This clone was seen more than once but under ten times. The chain employs TRBV6-1 and TRBJ2-1; perhaps TRBD2 as D (5 bases). Trimming took off 0 bases at V and 2 bases at J, with 14 bases between the two ends. The CDR3 has 17 amino acids. Germline values: CDR1 MNHNS, CDR2 SASEGT. CDR3 amino acids: CASSEAPGIGAYNEQFF. CDR3 coding DNA: TGTGCCAGCAGTGAAGCGCCCGGGATCGGGGCCTACAATGAGCAGTTCTTC.

V is TRBV7-2 and J is TRBJ1-1; D call uncertain. V gave up 3 bases and J gave up 4 bases, with 9 bases separating them. The germline V gene has CDR1 SGHTA and CDR2 FQGNSA. The length of the CDR3 is 13 residues. CDR3 sequence reads: CASSFGVGTEAFF. The DNA of the CDR3 is TGTGCCAGCAGCTTCGGGGTCGGCACTGAAGCTTTCTTT.